This T cell receptor (beta chain) was captured in a study of blood T cells in healthy people across ages. Study outcomes and limitations: Diversity was higher, and naive CD4+ cells more numerous, in long-lived donors than in aged donors.

This clonotype was counted a few times. The antigen is unknown. J was trimmed by 2 bases and V by 6 bases; bases with no gene match: 4. CDR1 is MDHEN and CDR2 is SYDVKM in the germline V gene. The CDR3 has 14 residues. The use of a sample-barcoded 5' primer and a J-beta primer mix characterized a second PCR of about 6 to 12 cycles. MiXCR was run by TCRdb on the 5' RACE reads, yielding one entry per CDR3 protein. The table includes hundreds of thousands of distinct CDR3 sequences, more than 55% detected once. The chain combines TRBV28 with TRBJ2-7, with 10 bases aligning to TRBD2. The TCR sequence derives from a man aged 40-49 years in good health. The sample consisted of blood. CDR3 sequence: CASRWTSGTYEQYF. For the CDR3, the DNA is TGTGCCAGCAGGTGGACTAGCGGAACCTACGAGCAGTACTTC. The full variable domain, with the rest looked up from reference TRBV28 and TRBJ2-7, is DVKVTQSSRYLVKRTGEKVFLECVQDMDHENMFWYRQDPGLGLRLIYFSYDVKMKEKGDIPEGYSVSREKKERFSLILESASTNQTSMYLCASRWTSGTYEQYFGPGTRLTVT.